Described below is a single T cell receptor beta chain sequence and its context. Its antigen remains unknown. The sample comes from a study of blood T cells in healthy people across ages. Study-wide findings and caveats: The study found more naive CD4+ cells and higher diversity in long-lived than aged donors. Across the age range, TCR beta diversity per million T cells fell in a roughly linear way.

CDR3 length equals 13 residues. V gave up 7 bases and J gave up 6 bases; unmatched junction bases: 11. Germline assignment: CDR1 SQVTM and CDR2 ANQGSEA. A J-beta primer mix and a sample-barcoded 5' primer were used in a second PCR of roughly 6 to 11 cycles. The study obtained at least 2.5 million CDR3-containing paired-end reads from every sample. TCRdb re-called the 5' RACE reads with MiXCR, one entry per CDR3 protein. The data hold under 750,000 distinct CDR3 sequences, with 40% to 50% observed a single time. Sample: blood. This chain joins TRBV29-1 and TRBJ2-7; 8 positions agree with TRBD1. The clonotype comes from a man older than 75 in good health. The CDR3 region has the DNA TGCAGCGGAAGAGGACAGGGCGTAGGCGAGCAGTACTTC. It specifies CSGRGQGVGEQYF.